The rows below give T cell receptor beta chains drawn from one sample of a study of a mutant IDH1 vaccine in newly diagnosed glioma. Measured with immunoSEQ multiplex PCR; TCRdb has only the in-frame clones, and not every one. The sample lists around 99,000 clones; around 80% were seen once. Material: PBMCs, obtained from a glioma patient treated with radiotherapy, temozolomide or both. Source of these receptors: a man aged 35-49 years with glioma. Each CDR3 is given with its conserved first and last residue. Each record gives: V gene, clone size, D gene, CDR3 length, J gene, CDR3 protein, CDR3 DNA. The D gene is left open where the match is weak. Part of the rows lack a size; the others show once, few, many or a class for expanded clones.

v_call: TRBV7-6; clone_size: -; d_call: TRBD1; cdr3_length: 16; j_call: TRBJ2-3; cdr3_aa: CASSPTGTGVTDTQYF; cdr3_nt: TGTGCCAGCAGCCCAACCGGGACAGGGGTCACAGATACGCAGTATTTT
v_call: TRBV15; clone_size: -; d_call: -; cdr3_length: 12; j_call: TRBJ2-7; cdr3_aa: CATSPQGKEQYF; cdr3_nt: TGTGCCACCAGCCCACAGGGTAAAGAGCAGTACTTC
v_call: TRBV19; clone_size: -; d_call: TRBD1; cdr3_length: 15; j_call: TRBJ2-5; cdr3_aa: CASSSGQGYQETQYF; cdr3_nt: TGTGCCAGTAGTTCGGGACAGGGGTACCAAGAGACCCAGTACTTC
v_call: TRBV6-5; clone_size: -; d_call: -; cdr3_length: 14; j_call: TRBJ2-3; cdr3_aa: CAGSHLEVTDTQYF; cdr3_nt: TGTGCCGGCAGTCACCTTGAGGTGACAGATACGCAGTATTTT
v_call: TRBV6-4; clone_size: -; d_call: TRBD2; cdr3_length: 16; j_call: TRBJ2-1; cdr3_aa: CASSDVAGGPYNEQFF; cdr3_nt: TGTGCCAGCAGTGACGTTGCGGGAGGGCCCTACAATGAGCAGTTCTTC
v_call: TRBV29-1; clone_size: -; d_call: -; cdr3_length: 12; j_call: TRBJ1-2; cdr3_aa: CSAGQSNYGYTF; cdr3_nt: TGCAGCGCAGGACAGTCTAACTATGGCTACACCTTC
v_call: TRBV19; clone_size: -; d_call: -; cdr3_length: 17; j_call: TRBJ1-4; cdr3_aa: CASSPRVGQGGREKLFF; cdr3_nt: TGTGCCAGTAGTCCCCGGGTAGGGCAAGGAGGGCGGGAAAAACTGTTTTTT
v_call: TRBV6-5; clone_size: -; d_call: -; cdr3_length: 14; j_call: TRBJ2-5; cdr3_aa: CASAQTLGWETQYF; cdr3_nt: TGTGCCAGCGCCCAAACATTAGGGTGGGAGACCCAGTACTTC
v_call: TRBV27; clone_size: -; d_call: TRBD1; cdr3_length: 12; j_call: TRBJ2-7; cdr3_aa: CASSNLRGEQYF; cdr3_nt: TGTGCCAGCAGTAACCTCAGGGGGGAGCAGTACTTC
v_call: TRBV6-5; clone_size: few; d_call: -; cdr3_length: 14; j_call: TRBJ1-4; cdr3_aa: CASRRDTPNEKLFF; cdr3_nt: TGTGCCAGCAGAAGGGACACACCAAATGAAAAACTGTTTTTT
v_call: TRBV28; clone_size: -; d_call: -; cdr3_length: 17; j_call: TRBJ1-5; cdr3_aa: CASSLRGWTVSNQPQHF; cdr3_nt: TGTGCCAGCAGTTTACGGGGGTGGACAGTAAGTAATCAGCCCCAGCATTTT
v_call: TRBV5-1; clone_size: -; d_call: TRBD2; cdr3_length: 16; j_call: TRBJ2-5; cdr3_aa: CASSGPGLAAQETQYF; cdr3_nt: TGCGCCAGCAGCGGACCGGGACTAGCGGCTCAAGAGACCCAGTACTTC
v_call: TRBV7-9; clone_size: -; d_call: TRBD1; cdr3_length: 15; j_call: TRBJ2-2; cdr3_aa: CASSLGQANTGELFF; cdr3_nt: TGTGCCAGCAGCTTGGGACAGGCGAACACCGGGGAGCTGTTTTTT